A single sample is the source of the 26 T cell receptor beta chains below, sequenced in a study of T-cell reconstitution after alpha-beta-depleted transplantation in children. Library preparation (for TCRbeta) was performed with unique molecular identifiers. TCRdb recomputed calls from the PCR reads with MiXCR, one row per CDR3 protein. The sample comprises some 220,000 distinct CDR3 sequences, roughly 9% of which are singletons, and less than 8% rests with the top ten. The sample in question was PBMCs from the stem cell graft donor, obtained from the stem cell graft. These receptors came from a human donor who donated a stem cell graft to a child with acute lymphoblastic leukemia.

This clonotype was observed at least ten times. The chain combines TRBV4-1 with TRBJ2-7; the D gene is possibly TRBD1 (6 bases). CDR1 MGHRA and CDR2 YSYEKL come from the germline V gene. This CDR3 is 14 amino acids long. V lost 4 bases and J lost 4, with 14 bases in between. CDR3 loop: CASSPAPGVYEQYF. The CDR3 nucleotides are TGCGCCAGCAGCCCGGCACCAGGGGTATACGAGCAGTACTTC.

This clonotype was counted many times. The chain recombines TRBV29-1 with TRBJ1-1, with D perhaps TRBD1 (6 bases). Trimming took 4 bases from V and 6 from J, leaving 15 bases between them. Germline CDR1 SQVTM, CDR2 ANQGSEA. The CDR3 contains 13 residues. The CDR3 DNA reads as TGCAGCGTTGGGCATACCAAGGGGGCTGAAGCTTTCTTT. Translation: CSVGHTKGAEAFF.

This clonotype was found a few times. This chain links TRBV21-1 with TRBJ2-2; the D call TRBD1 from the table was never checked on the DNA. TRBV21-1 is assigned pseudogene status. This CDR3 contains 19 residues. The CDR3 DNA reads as TGTGCCAGCAGCCCAAGAAGAGAGTCGGGACAGTTGAACACCGGGGAGCTGTTTTTT. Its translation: CASSPRRESGQLNTGELFF.

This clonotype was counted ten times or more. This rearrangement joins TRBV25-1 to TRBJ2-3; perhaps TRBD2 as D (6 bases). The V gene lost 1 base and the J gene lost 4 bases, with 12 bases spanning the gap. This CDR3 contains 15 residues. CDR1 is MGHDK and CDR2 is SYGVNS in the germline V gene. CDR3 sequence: CASSEWGDFSDTQYF. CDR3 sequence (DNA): TGTGCCAGCAGTGAATGGGGGGACTTCTCAGATACGCAGTATTTT.

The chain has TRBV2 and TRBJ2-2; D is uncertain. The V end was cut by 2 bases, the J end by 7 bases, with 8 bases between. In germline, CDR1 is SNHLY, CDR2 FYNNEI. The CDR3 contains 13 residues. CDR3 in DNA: TGTGCCAGCAGTGAAAGTTTCGTCGGGGAGCTGTTTTTT. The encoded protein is CASSESFVGELFF.

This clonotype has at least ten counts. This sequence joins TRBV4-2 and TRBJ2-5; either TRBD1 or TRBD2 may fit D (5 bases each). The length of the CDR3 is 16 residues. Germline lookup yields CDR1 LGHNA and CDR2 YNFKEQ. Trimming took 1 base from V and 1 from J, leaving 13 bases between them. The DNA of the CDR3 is TGTGCCAGCAGCCAAGGGGGACGGGTGGGCCAAGAGACCCAGTACTTC. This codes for CASSQGGRVGQETQYF.

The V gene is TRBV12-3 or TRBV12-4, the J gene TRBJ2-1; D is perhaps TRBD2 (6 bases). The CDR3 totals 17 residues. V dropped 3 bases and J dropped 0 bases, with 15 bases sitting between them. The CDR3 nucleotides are TGTGCCAGCAGTTTTGGGCGGGGCCAAAGCTCCTACAATGAGCAGTTCTTC. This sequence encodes CASSFGRGQSSYNEQFF.

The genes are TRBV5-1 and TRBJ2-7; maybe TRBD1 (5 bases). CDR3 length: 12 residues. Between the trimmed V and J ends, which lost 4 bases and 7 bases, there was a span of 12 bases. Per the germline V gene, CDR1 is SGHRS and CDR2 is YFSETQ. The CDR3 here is CASSGRGNEQYF. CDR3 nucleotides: TGCGCCAGCAGCGGAAGGGGAAATGAGCAGTACTTC. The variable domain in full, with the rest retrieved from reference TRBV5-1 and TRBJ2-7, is KAGVTQTPRYLIKTRGQQVTLSCSPISGHRSVSWYQQTPGQGLQFLFEYFSETQRNKGNFPGRFSGRQFSNSRSEMNVSTLELGDSALYLCASSGRGNEQYFGPGTRLTVT.

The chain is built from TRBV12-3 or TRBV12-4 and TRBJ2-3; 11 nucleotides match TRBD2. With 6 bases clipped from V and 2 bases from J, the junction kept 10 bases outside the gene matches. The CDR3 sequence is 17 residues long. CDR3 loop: CASRPFLAGGSTDTQYF. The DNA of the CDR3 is TGTGCCAGCAGACCATTCCTAGCGGGGGGTTCCACAGATACGCAGTATTTT.

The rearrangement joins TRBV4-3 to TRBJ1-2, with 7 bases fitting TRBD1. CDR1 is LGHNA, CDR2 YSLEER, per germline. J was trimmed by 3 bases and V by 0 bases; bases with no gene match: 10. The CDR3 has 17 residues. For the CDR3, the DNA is TGCGCCAGCAGCCAAGAGGGGGGACAGATCCCCTACTATGGCTACACCTTC. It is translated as CASSQEGGQIPYYGYTF.

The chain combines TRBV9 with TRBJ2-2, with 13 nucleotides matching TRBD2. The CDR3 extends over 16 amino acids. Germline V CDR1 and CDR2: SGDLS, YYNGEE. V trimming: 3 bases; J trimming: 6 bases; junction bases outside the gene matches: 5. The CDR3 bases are TGTGCCAGCAGCGAAACAACTAGCGGGGGGGCCGGGGAGCTGTTTTTT. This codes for CASSETTSGGAGELFF.

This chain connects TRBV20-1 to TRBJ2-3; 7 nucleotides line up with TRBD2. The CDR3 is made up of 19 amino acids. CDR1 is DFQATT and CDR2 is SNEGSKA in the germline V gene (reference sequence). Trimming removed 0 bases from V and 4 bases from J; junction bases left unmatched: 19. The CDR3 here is CSARDSPSGAPRVADTQYF. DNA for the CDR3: TGCAGTGCTAGAGATTCCCCCAGCGGGGCGCCGAGGGTTGCAGATACGCAGTATTTT.

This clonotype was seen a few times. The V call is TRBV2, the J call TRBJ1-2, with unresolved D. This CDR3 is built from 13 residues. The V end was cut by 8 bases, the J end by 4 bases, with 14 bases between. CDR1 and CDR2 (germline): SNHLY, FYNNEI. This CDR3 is CASGQAGGYGYTF. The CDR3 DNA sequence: TGTGCCAGCGGGCAGGCTGGCGGCTATGGCTACACCTTC.

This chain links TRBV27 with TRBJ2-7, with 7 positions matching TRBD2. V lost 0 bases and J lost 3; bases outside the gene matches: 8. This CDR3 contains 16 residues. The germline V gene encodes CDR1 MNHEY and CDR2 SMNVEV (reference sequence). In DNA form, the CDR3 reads TGTGCCAGCAGTTTATCTTCGGGACTATACAACTACGAGCAGTACTTC. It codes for CASSLSSGLYNYEQYF.

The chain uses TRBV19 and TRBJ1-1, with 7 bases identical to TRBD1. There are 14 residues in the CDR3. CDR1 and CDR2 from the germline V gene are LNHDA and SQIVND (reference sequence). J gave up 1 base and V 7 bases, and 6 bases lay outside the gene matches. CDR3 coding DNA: TGTGCCAGTACCCAACAGGGGAAGAACACTGAAGCTTTCTTT. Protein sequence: CASTQQGKNTEAFF.

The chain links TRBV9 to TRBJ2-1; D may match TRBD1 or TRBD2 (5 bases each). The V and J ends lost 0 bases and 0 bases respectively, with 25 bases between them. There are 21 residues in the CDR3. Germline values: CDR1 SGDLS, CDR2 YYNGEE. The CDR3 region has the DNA TGTGCCAGCAGCGTAGTCCACCGGGACCCCCAGGGCCTAGTCTCCTACAATGAGCAGTTCTTC. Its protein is CASSVVHRDPQGLVSYNEQFF.

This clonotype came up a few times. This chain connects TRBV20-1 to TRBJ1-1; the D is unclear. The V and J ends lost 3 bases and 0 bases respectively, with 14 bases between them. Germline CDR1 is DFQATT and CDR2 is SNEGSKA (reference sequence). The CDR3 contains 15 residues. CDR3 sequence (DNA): TGCAGTGCTAGGGAACACCTATGGGTGAACACTGAAGCTTTCTTT. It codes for CSAREHLWVNTEAFF.

CDR3 residues: CSARGGGQRLTASTDTQYF. The CDR3 region has the DNA TGCAGTGCTAGAGGGGGGGGGCAGCGCCTAACGGCAAGCACAGATACGCAGTATTTT. This sequence joins TRBV20-1 and TRBJ2-3, with D possibly matching TRBD2 (7 bases). The V end lost 1 base, the J end lost 0 bases, and 23 bases lay between the germline ends. The germline V gene has CDR1 DFQATT and CDR2 SNEGSKA (reference sequence). There are 19 residues in the CDR3.

The CDR3 DNA reads as TGCAGTGCCACACTACTCTACATTGGGCCGCTGGCTGAAGCTTTCTTT. Protein: CSATLLYIGPLAEAFF. The J gene is TRBJ1-1, the V gene TRBV20-1; D is undetermined. In germline, CDR1 is DFQATT, CDR2 SNEGSKA (reference sequence). The CDR3 is made up of 16 amino acids. Trimming removed 6 bases at V and 6 bases at J, with 26 bases between.

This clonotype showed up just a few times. The CDR3, as DNA: TGCAGTGCTAGTGGGGGGACAGGGGCTCATAATTCACCCCTCCACTTT. Encoded protein: CSASGGTGAHNSPLHF. This rearrangement joins TRBV20-1 to TRBJ1-6; 10 nucleotides agree with TRBD1. Germline values: CDR1 DFQATT, CDR2 SNEGSKA (reference sequence). The CDR3 has 16 amino acids. The V segment lost 3 bases and the J segment 5 bases; nucleotides outside the gene matches: 7.

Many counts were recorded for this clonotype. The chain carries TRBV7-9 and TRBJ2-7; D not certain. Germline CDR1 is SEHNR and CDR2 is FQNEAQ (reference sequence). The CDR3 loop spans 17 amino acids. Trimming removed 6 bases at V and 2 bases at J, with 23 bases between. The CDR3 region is CASSVIGPDQFTYEQYF. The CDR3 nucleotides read TGTGCCAGCAGTGTGATAGGGCCCGACCAATTTACCTACGAGCAGTACTTC.

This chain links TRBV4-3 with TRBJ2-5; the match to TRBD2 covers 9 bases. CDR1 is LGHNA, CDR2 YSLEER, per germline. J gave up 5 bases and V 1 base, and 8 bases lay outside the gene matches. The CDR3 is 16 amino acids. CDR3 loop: CASSQAGTSLGETQYF. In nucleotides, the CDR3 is TGCGCCAGCAGCCAAGCGGGGACTAGCCTCGGGGAGACCCAGTACTTC.

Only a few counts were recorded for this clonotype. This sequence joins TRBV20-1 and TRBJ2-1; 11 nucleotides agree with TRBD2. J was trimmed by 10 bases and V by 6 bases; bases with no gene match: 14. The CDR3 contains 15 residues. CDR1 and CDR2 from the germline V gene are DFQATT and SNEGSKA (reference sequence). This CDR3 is CSALRLAGQRGEQFF. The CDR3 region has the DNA TGCAGTGCGCTTAGACTAGCGGGGCAAAGAGGGGAGCAGTTCTTC.

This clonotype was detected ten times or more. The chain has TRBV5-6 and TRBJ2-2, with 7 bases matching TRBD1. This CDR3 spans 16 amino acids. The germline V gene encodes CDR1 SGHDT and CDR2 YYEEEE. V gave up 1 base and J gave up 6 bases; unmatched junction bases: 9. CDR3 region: CASSLSFTGDAGELFF. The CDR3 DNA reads TGTGCCAGCAGCTTGAGTTTTACAGGGGACGCCGGGGAGCTGTTTTTT.

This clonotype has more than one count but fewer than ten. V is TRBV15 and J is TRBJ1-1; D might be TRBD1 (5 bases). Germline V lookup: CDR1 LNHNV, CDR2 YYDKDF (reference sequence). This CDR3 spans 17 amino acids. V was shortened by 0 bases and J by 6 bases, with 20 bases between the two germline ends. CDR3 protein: CATSREPGLIGQAEAFF. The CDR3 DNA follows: TGTGCCACCAGCAGAGAGCCGGGACTGATCGGTCAGGCTGAAGCTTTCTTT.

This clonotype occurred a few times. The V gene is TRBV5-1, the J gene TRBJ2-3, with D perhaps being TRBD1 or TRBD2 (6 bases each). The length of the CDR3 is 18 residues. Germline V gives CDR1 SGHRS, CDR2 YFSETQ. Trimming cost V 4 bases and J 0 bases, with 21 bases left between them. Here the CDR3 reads CASSRPTGTETSTDTQYF. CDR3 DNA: TGCGCCAGCAGCCGACCTACAGGGACTGAGACTAGCACAGATACGCAGTATTTT.